This entry lists 22 T cell receptor beta chains sequenced from one sample in a study of blood T cells in healthy people across ages. A second PCR, run for roughly 7 to 11 cycles, used a sample-barcoded 5' primer plus a J-beta primer mix. TCRdb redid the calling of the 5' RACE reads with MiXCR, one entry per CDR3 protein. The sample lists roughly 410,000 distinct CDR3 sequences, over 45% occurring once. Material for sequencing was blood. The receptors come from a man in his sixties in good health.

The chain combines TRBV20-1 with TRBJ2-3; D remains ambiguous. The germline V gene has CDR1 DFQATT and CDR2 SNEGSKA (reference sequence). The CDR3 consists of 11 residues. V lost 5 bases and J 11 bases, leaving 14 bases between the germline ends. CDR3: CSAPRNERQYF. For the CDR3, the DNA is TGCAGTGCTCCTCGGAACGAAAGGCAGTATTTT.

As DNA, the CDR3 is TGTGCCTGGAAGTCGGCCTACCAAGAGACCCAGTACTTC. Protein sequence: CAWKSAYQETQYF. V is TRBV30 and J is TRBJ2-5, with D hard to call. The V end lost 4 bases, the J end lost 0 bases, and 9 bases lay between the germline ends. Germline V gene sequence: CDR1 GTSNPN, CDR2 SVGIG (reference sequence). The CDR3 runs to 13 residues. Drawing the rest from reference TRBV30 and TRBJ2-5, the complete variable domain is SQTIHQWPATLVQPVGSPLSLECTVEGTSNPNLYWYRQAAGRGLQLLFYSVGIGQISSEVPQNLSASRPQDRQFILSSKKLLLSDSGFYLCAWKSAYQETQYFGPGTRLLVL.

Only a few counts were recorded for this clonotype. This rearrangement joins TRBV5-1 to TRBJ2-1; no clear D gene. The CDR3 is made up of 17 amino acids. V lost 0 bases to trimming and J lost 0 bases, with 13 bases between them. The V gene's germline CDR1 is SGHRS and CDR2 YFSETQ. As DNA, the CDR3 is TGCGCCAGCAGCTTGGTGATGGCGCCAGGCTCCTACAATGAGCAGTTCTTC. Translating gives CASSLVMAPGSYNEQFF. The full variable domain, rest sourced from reference TRBV5-1 and TRBJ2-1, is KAGVTQTPRYLIKTRGQQVTLSCSPISGHRSVSWYQQTPGQGLQFLFEYFSETQRNKGNFPGRFSGRQFSNSRSEMNVSTLELGDSALYLCASSLVMAPGSYNEQFFGPGTRLTVL.

There are a few counts of this clonotype. The chain links TRBV29-1 to TRBJ2-1, with a tentative D call TRBD2 (6 bases). The CDR3 runs to 20 residues. Germline CDR1 SQVTM, CDR2 ANQGSEA. Trimming took off 4 bases at V and 3 bases at J, with 31 bases between the two ends. CDR3 sequence (DNA): TGCAGCGTTGCTCCCCACGGGACCCTAGGGTCGCGCGGGGTCTACAATGAGCAGTTCTTC. Amino acids: CSVAPHGTLGSRGVYNEQFF.

V is TRBV7-2 and J is TRBJ2-7, with 10 bases aligning to TRBD2. CDR1 and CDR2 from the germline V gene are SGHTA and FQGNSA. This CDR3 comprises 19 residues. V was pared by 2 bases and J by 1 base, with 14 bases of the junction left unmatched. CDR3 loop: CASSLTGTSALRSSYEQYF. The CDR3 DNA sequence: TGTGCCAGCAGCTTAACAGGGACTAGCGCCCTAAGGAGTTCCTACGAGCAGTACTTC.

V and J are TRBV20-1 and TRBJ2-3; possible D gene TRBD2, 6 bases. The V end lost 5 bases, the J end lost 4 bases, and 22 bases lay between the germline ends. This CDR3 has 16 residues. The germline V gene has CDR1 DFQATT and CDR2 SNEGSKA (reference sequence). Written as DNA, the CDR3 is TGCAGTGCTTTCCCATCCGGGGCGGGGTTTGCAGATACGCAGTATTTT. This gives the protein CSAFPSGAGFADTQYF.

This chain connects TRBV28 to TRBJ2-3, with 7 bases aligning to TRBD1. Unmatched junction bases numbered 5, after V lost 5 bases and J lost 6 bases. Germline V gene data show CDR1 as MDHEN and CDR2 as SYDVKM. This CDR3 spans 13 amino acids. CDR3 coding DNA: TGTGCCAGCAGTCCGACAGGGATGGATACGCAGTATTTT. Translation: CASSPTGMDTQYF.

The V and J genes are TRBV6-1 and TRBJ2-5; 10 nucleotides match TRBD1. Losses at the gene ends were 6 bases for V and 3 bases for J; bases not matched to a gene: 7. CDR1 and CDR2 from the germline V gene are MNHNS and SASEGT. The CDR3 runs 15 residues. CDR3: CASRSAGTGEETQYF. CDR3 DNA sequence: TGTGCCAGCAGATCCGCCGGGACAGGGGAAGAGACCCAGTACTTC.

This chain links TRBV12-3 or TRBV12-4 with TRBJ1-4; perhaps TRBD1 as D (5 bases). This CDR3 comprises 15 residues. The V end lost 4 bases, the J end lost 11 bases, and 20 bases lay between the germline ends. Here the CDR3 DNA reads TGTGCCAGCAGTTCCATGGCGAATCGAGGACATAAACTGTTTTTT. Its protein product is CASSSMANRGHKLFF.

The chain recombines TRBV20-1 with TRBJ2-7; D is ambiguous. The germline V and J ends were trimmed by 4 bases and 4 bases, with 17 bases remaining between them. Germline-derived CDR1 and CDR2 are DFQATT and SNEGSKA (reference sequence). The length of the CDR3 is 14 residues. CDR3 loop: CSATTAVGLYEQYF. The CDR3 nucleotides read TGCAGTGCTACCACCGCTGTGGGGTTGTACGAGCAGTACTTC.

The V gene is TRBV6-2 or TRBV6-3, the J gene TRBJ1-5; D remains ambiguous. Per the germline V gene, CDR1 is MNHEY and CDR2 is SVGEGT. V lost 6 bases and J 7 bases, leaving 22 bases between the germline ends. The CDR3 length is 16 residues. The CDR3 bases are TGTGCCAGCAGCCACCACAGTTCTCGAGAAGACCAGCCCCAGCATTTT. Translation gives CASSHHSSREDQPQHF.

This chain connects TRBV6-2 or TRBV6-3 to TRBJ1-6, with D possibly being TRBD1 (6 bases). Trimming stripped 5 bases from V and 8 bases from J, with 16 bases between. The CDR3 totals 15 residues. CDR1 is MNHEY and CDR2 is SVGEGT in the germline V gene. The CDR3, as DNA: TGTGCCAGCAGTGCCTGGACAGCAAGGGATTCACCCCTCCACTTT. It encodes CASSAWTARDSPLHF.

This clonotype has only one observation. This chain uses TRBV7-2 with TRBJ2-5; D not resolved. Near its end, the DNA agrees better with TRBJ2-7, so the J call may be wrong. The germline gives CDR1 SGHTA, CDR2 FQGNSA. The CDR3 consists of 12 residues. The CDR3 DNA reads as TGTGCCAGCAGCTCAACCTTCCGCGAGCAGTACTTC. The encoded protein is CASSSTFREQYF.

J is TRBJ2-7 and V is TRBV18, with D perhaps matching TRBD2 (5 bases). Germline V CDR1 and CDR2: KGHSH, LQKENI. Between the trimmed V and J ends, which lost 0 bases and 1 base, there was a span of 7 bases. The CDR3 has 14 residues. The CDR3 reads CASSPPEGSYEQYF. The CDR3 DNA reads TGTGCCAGCTCACCACCTGAGGGATCCTACGAGCAGTACTTC. The whole variable domain, filled in from reference TRBV18 and TRBJ2-7, reads NAGVMQNPRHLVRRRGQEARLRCSPMKGHSHVYWYRQLPEEGLKFMVYLQKENIIDESGMPKERFSAEFPKEGPSILRIQQVVRGDSAAYFCASSPPEGSYEQYFGPGTRLTVT.

The chain carries TRBV29-1 and TRBJ1-2, with D tentatively TRBD1 (6 bases). CDR3 length: 14 residues. Per germline, CDR1 SQVTM and CDR2 ANQGSEA. The germline V and J ends were trimmed by 4 bases and 3 bases, with 15 bases remaining between them. CDR3 nucleotides: TGCAGCGTTGGGGGGGCAGGGAAGGACTATGGCTACACCTTC. Protein: CSVGGAGKDYGYTF.

The V gene is TRBV11-2, the J gene TRBJ2-3; D may be TRBD2 (6 bases). CDR1 is SGHAT, CDR2 FQNNGV, per germline. The CDR3 is 15 residues long. Trimming took 3 bases from V and 2 from J, leaving 12 bases between them. DNA for the CDR3: TGTGCCAGCAGCTTCCCGGGACTCAACACAGATACGCAGTATTTT. This encodes CASSFPGLNTDTQYF.

The gene calls are TRBV3-1 and TRBJ2-3, with D hard to call. Trimming pared 0 bases from V and 6 bases from J, leaving 25 bases between. The CDR3 has 19 amino acids. The germline gives CDR1 LGHDT, CDR2 YNNKEL (reference sequence). CDR3 residues: CASSQDPPLGGAVGDTQYF. DNA of the CDR3: TGTGCCAGCAGCCAAGATCCACCACTCGGCGGCGCCGTGGGGGATACGCAGTATTTT.

The V call is TRBV4-1, the J call TRBJ2-1; TRBD2 agrees at 8 bases. The CDR3 has 16 residues. V lost 0 bases, J lost 8 bases, and 9 bases stayed unmatched. Germline CDR1 reads MGHRA; CDR2 reads YSYEKL. CDR3 amino acids: CASSQEGGLGAHEQFF. DNA of the CDR3: TGCGCCAGCAGCCAAGAAGGGGGACTAGGTGCTCATGAGCAGTTCTTC.

This clonotype was picked up a small number of times. The rearrangement links TRBV20-1 to TRBJ2-3; TRBD2 agrees at 9 bases. This CDR3 is 12 amino acids long. V dropped 7 bases and J dropped 4; count of bases not matched to a gene: 3. Germline lookup yields CDR1 DFQATT and CDR2 SNEGSKA (reference sequence). CDR3 sequence reads: CSVGGGADTQYF. The CDR3 DNA reads TGCAGTGTAGGCGGGGGGGCAGATACGCAGTATTTT.

The sample holds a few counts of this clonotype. V is TRBV20-1 and J is TRBJ2-5; D gene ambiguous. The CDR3 spans 11 residues. Trimming removed 5 bases from V and 11 bases from J, with 15 bases in between. Germline CDR1 DFQATT, CDR2 SNEGSKA (reference sequence). The CDR3 DNA sequence: TGCAGTGCTCTTGGGCAGGCGCAGCAGTACTTC. Protein product: CSALGQAQQYF.

This chain connects TRBV29-1 to TRBJ1-2; D not resolved. Trimming shortened V by 6 bases and J by 8 bases, and 4 bases separated the two germline ends. The CDR3 runs 8 residues. Germline loops: CDR1 SQVTM, CDR2 ANQGSEA. The CDR3 nucleotides are TGCAGCGTAGGGGGCTACACCTTC. Protein sequence: CSVGGYTF. The full variable domain, rest sourced from reference TRBV29-1 and TRBJ1-2, is SAVISQKPSRDICQRGTSLTIQCQVDSQVTMMFWYRQQPGQSLTLIATANQGSEATYESGFVIDKFPISRPNLTFSTLTVSNMSPEDSSIYLCSVGGYTFGSGTRLTVV.

This clonotype was picked up a small number of times. V gene TRBV5-1 combines with J gene TRBJ2-4; D perhaps matches TRBD2 (5 bases). Trimming cost V 0 bases and J 13 bases, with 14 bases left between them. Germline loops: CDR1 SGHRS, CDR2 YFSETQ. This CDR3 comprises 13 residues. CDR3 DNA sequence: TGCGCCAGCAGCTTGGCGGCCGCGTGGGAGCAGTACTTC. Translation: CASSLAAAWEQYF. The entire variable domain, with the rest obtained from reference TRBV5-1 and TRBJ2-4, is as follows: KAGVTQTPRYLIKTRGQQVTLSCSPISGHRSVSWYQQTPGQGLQFLFEYFSETQRNKGNFPGRFSGRQFSNSRSEMNVSTLELGDSALYLCASSLAAAWEQYFGAGTRLSVL.